Reported below is one T cell receptor (beta chain). Which antigen it targets is not known. The record has no base qualities; no much larger clone is one base away. This specimen belongs to a study of Siglec-9 on CD8 T cells in melanoma (dated by TCRdb to between 2018 and 2021). Some background on the complete study: The study examined the expression of Siglec-9 on CD8+ T cells and how Siglec-9 regulates T cells within the melanoma tumor microenvironment. The research as a whole found: According to the reported findings, Siglec-9 marked and regulated a subset of effector memory CD8+ T cells that seemed to build up inside melanoma tumors.

Library preparation employed the immunoSEQ multiplex PCR assay. Drawn from immuneACCESS, this table holds only the in-frame rearrangements with V and J called that TCRdb kept. Clones are partly lost; checked studies trace under half to an unresolved V gene and leave the rest unexplained. This sample gives some 39,000 clones in total; roughly 84% of them show up just once. Together, the top ten hold approximately 2% of the sample. Trimming removed 2 bases from V and 4 bases from J; the gene matches leave 3 bases unexplained. For CDR1 and CDR2, the germline V gene lists MDHEN and SYDVKM. Including the terminal cysteine and phenylalanine, the CDR3 comprises 14 residues. Only the CDR3 portion is preserved as DNA: 42 bases, with reading frame beginning at the first base.

The material sequenced was Siglec-9- CD8+ T cells sorted from blood. What the cell subset or site label conveys for this sample: CD8 T cells lacking Siglec-9. The receptor's source is a human donor in good health. Recombination joined TRBV28 with TRBJ2-7, and TRBD1 aligns with 9 junction nucleotides. The nucleotides are TGTGCCAGCAGTTTAGACAGGGGGGATTACGAGCAGTACTTC. It codes for CASSLDRGDYEQYF.